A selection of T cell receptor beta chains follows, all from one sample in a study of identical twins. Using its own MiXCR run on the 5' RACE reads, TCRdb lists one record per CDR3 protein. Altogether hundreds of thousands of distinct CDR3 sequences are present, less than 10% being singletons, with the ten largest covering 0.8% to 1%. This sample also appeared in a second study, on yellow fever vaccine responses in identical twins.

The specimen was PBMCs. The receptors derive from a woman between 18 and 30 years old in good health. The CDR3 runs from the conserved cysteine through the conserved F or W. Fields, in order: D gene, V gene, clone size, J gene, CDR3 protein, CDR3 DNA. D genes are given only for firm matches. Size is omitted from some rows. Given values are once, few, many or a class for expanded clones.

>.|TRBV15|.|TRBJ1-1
CATSRARRETEAFF
TGTGCCACCAGCAGAGCCAGGAGGGAGACTGAAGCTTTCTTT
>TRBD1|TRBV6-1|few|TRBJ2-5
CASRPAGGPQETQYF
TGTGCCAGCAGGCCCGCAGGGGGCCCCCAAGAGACCCAGTACTTC
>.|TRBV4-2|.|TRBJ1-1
CASSQVLTNTEAFF
TGTGCCAGCAGCCAAGTTCTTACGAACACTGAAGCTTTCTTT
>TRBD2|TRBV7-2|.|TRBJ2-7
CASSVTSGVLYEQYF
TGTGCCAGCAGCGTAACTAGCGGGGTTCTCTACGAGCAGTACTTC
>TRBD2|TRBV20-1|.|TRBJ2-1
CSARAAGGRGSYNEQFF
TGCAGTGCTAGAGCAGCGGGAGGTCGTGGCTCCTACAATGAGCAGTTCTTC
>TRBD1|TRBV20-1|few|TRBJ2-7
CSARAGTGGRYEQYF
TGCAGTGCTAGAGCCGGGACAGGGGGCAGATACGAGCAGTACTTC
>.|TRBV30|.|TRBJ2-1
CAWGPGTVSNEQFF
TGTGCCTGGGGTCCCGGGACTGTCTCAAATGAGCAGTTCTTC
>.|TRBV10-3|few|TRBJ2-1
CAIRLPSDEQFF
TGTGCCATCAGACTTCCCTCCGATGAGCAGTTCTTC
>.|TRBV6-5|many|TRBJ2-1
CASSSPTGGRGNEQFF
TGTGCCAGCAGTTCACCGACCGGGGGGCGGGGCAATGAGCAGTTCTTC
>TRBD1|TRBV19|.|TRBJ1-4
CASLEQGDEKLFF
TGTGCCAGTCTGGAACAGGGGGATGAAAAACTGTTTTTT
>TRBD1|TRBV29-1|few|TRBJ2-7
CSVVTGGRYEQYF
TGCAGCGTCGTGACAGGGGGTCGTTACGAGCAGTACTTC
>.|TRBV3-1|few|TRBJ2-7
CASSQTGPQAQGEQYF
TGTGCCAGCAGCCAAACAGGGCCACAAGCCCAGGGCGAGCAGTACTTC
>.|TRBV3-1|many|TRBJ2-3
CASSHLTTDTQYF
TGTGCCAGCAGCCACTTAACCACAGATACGCAGTATTTT
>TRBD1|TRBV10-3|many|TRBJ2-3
CAIEGTGTDTQYF
TGTGCCATCGAGGGGACAGGCACAGATACGCAGTATTTT
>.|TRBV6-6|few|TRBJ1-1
CASIGSMNTEAFF
TGTGCCAGCATTGGCAGCATGAACACTGAAGCTTTCTTT
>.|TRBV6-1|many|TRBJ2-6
CASRLSGANVLTF
TGTGCCAGCAGACTCTCTGGGGCCAACGTCCTGACTTTC